These T cell receptor beta chains were read from a single sample in a study of CD8 T cells in Susac syndrome. TCRdb processed the immunoSEQ multiplex PCR reads anew with MiXCR; each CDR3 protein has one entry. The sample lists around 200,000 distinct CDR3 sequences; 90% to 97% were seen once. The sample taken for sequencing was CD4+ T cells from PBMCs. Receptor source: a human donor with Susac syndrome. Each CDR3 is given with its conserved first and last residue. A D gene is named only where the DNA matches it firmly. Expanded clones get a size class; other rows say once, few or many, or leave the size out.

J,length,D,V,size,DNA,CDR3
TRBJ1-2,14,TRBD1,TRBV25-1,-,TGTGCCAGCAGTCAGACAGGGAAGGGTGGTGGCTACACCTTC,CASSQTGKGGGYTF
TRBJ1-1,14,-,TRBV27,-,TGTGCCAGCAGAAGATTAGGGGAGAACACTGAAGCTTTCTTT,CASRRLGENTEAFF
TRBJ2-1,15,-,TRBV12-3/TRBV12-4,-,TGTGCCAGCAGTACTACCCCCCCGGGAACAAATGAGCAGTTCTTC,CASSTTPPGTNEQFF
TRBJ1-1,11,-,TRBV29-1,-,TGCAGCGTGACGACGGCCCCGGGAGCTTTCTTT,CSVTTAPGAFF
TRBJ1-1,15,-,TRBV19,-,TGTGCCAGTAGTATGGCCCCCGCACGGAACACTGAAGCTTTCTTT,CASSMAPARNTEAFF
TRBJ2-7,13,-,TRBV30,-,TGTGCCTGGAGTCGGGGCTCATACTACGAGCAGTACTTC,CAWSRGSYYEQYF
TRBJ2-3,12,-,TRBV12-3/TRBV12-4,-,TGTGCCAGCAGTTCGAGACCAGATACGCAGTATTTT,CASSSRPDTQYF
TRBJ1-1,12,-,TRBV7-2,once,TGTGCCAGCAGCTGGGCGAACACTGAAGCTTTCTTT,CASSWANTEAFF
TRBJ2-3,15,-,TRBV5-4,-,TGTGCCAGCAGCTTCCCAGGGGTGAGCACAGATACGCAGTATTTT,CASSFPGVSTDTQYF
TRBJ2-2,13,-,TRBV29-1,once,TGCAGCGCGACTCGGACGGGCACCGGGGAGCTGTTTTTT,CSATRTGTGELFF
TRBJ2-3,15,-,TRBV5-5,once,TGTGCCAGCAACCGGGGACTTCCTAGCACAGATACGCAGTATTTT,CASNRGLPSTDTQYF
TRBJ1-1,13,-,TRBV11-2,-,TGTGCCAGCAGCTTACGAGGTATCGCTGAAGCTTTCTTT,CASSLRGIAEAFF
TRBJ1-6,12,-,TRBV30,-,TGTGCCTGGACCATACGGAATTCACCCCTCCACTTT,CAWTIRNSPLHF
TRBJ1-3,13,-,TRBV29-1,-,TGCAGCGTTGAAAAGGACAGCGGAAACACCATATATTTT,CSVEKDSGNTIYF
TRBJ1-6,15,-,TRBV4-3,-,TGCGCCAGCAGCCAAGATCATGGAAAGGGATCACCCCTCCACTTT,CASSQDHGKGSPLHF
TRBJ2-4,11,-,TRBV19,once,TGTGCCAGTAGTATGACGCACATTCAGTACTTC,CASSMTHIQYF
TRBJ2-5,15,TRBD2,TRBV3-1,-,TGTGCCAGCAGCCCCGGGACTAGCGAACAAGAGACCCAGTACTTC,CASSPGTSEQETQYF
TRBJ1-3,15,-,TRBV9,-,TGTGCCAGCAGCGTAGGTCCAGGGGAAGAAAACACCATATATTTT,CASSVGPGEENTIYF
TRBJ1-1,14,-,TRBV5-1,once,TGCGCCAGCAGCTTGGAGGCAGTGAACACTGAAGCTTTCTTT,CASSLEAVNTEAFF
TRBJ1-6,14,-,TRBV30,-,TGTGCCTGGAATATACAGGGACGTAATTCACCCCTCCACTTT,CAWNIQGRNSPLHF
TRBJ2-7,15,-,TRBV27,-,TGTGCCAGCAGTTTGGGGGGTTCCGGGGGCCCCGAGCAGTACTTC,CASSLGGSGGPEQYF
TRBJ2-5,17,TRBD1,TRBV7-9,-,TGTGCCAGCAGCTTTCAGACAGGGGTGGTCGGCCAAGAGACCCAGTACTTC,CASSFQTGVVGQETQYF